These T cell receptor beta chains were read from a single sample in a study of T-cell reconstitution after alpha-beta-depleted transplantation in children. TCRdb itself ran the PCR reads through MiXCR, one entry per CDR3 protein. The top ten clones hold 28% of a sample with about 980,000 distinct CDR3 sequences, around 30% of them seen once. The material was PBMCs, mostly from graft donor cells, obtained 360 days after TCRalphabeta/CD19-depleted stem cell transplant. Receptors were obtained from a boy younger than two who had a stem cell transplant for SCID, so the T cells may come from the graft donor. Each CDR3 is given with its conserved first and last residue. A D gene is named only where the DNA matches it firmly. Only some rows state a clone size, as once, few, many or a class for expanded clones.

.	.	TRBV6-6	TRBJ1-2	TGTGCCAGCAGTCACGACACCCTTGGGATGTATGGCTACACCTTC	CASSHDTLGMYGYTF
few	TRBD1	TRBV5-1	TRBJ2-3	TGCGCCAGCAGCTCGCAAATCCGGGACAGGGCGCCAGATACGCAGTATTTT	CASSSQIRDRAPDTQYF
few	.	TRBV20-1	TRBJ1-4	TGCAGTGCTAATCCTAGGGAGGAGGAAAAACTGTTTTTT	CSANPREEEKLFF
.	.	TRBV12-5	TRBJ1-2	TGTGCTAGTGGCTACTTCTGGGGCTACACCTTC	CASGYFWGYTF
.	.	TRBV19	TRBJ1-1	TGTGCCAGTAAAAGCACTGAAGCTTTCTTT	CASKSTEAFF
few	.	TRBV6-1	TRBJ2-5	TGTGCCAGCAGTAAGCCTACGACAGGTTCACAAGAGACCCAGTACTTC	CASSKPTTGSQETQYF
once	.	TRBV9	TRBJ2-7	TGTGCCAGCAGCGTAAGGGGGGCCGGGGACGAGCAGTACTTC	CASSVRGAGDEQYF
few	.	TRBV7-8	TRBJ1-2	TGTGCCAGCAGTTCCAGGCTCAACGGCTACACCTTC	CASSSRLNGYTF
few	TRBD1	TRBV10-3	TRBJ2-1	TGTGCCATCAGTGAGTCGACGGGACAGGGGGGTTTCTATGAGCAGTTCTTC	CAISESTGQGGFYEQFF
.	.	TRBV12-3/TRBV12-4	TRBJ1-1	TGTGCCAGCAGTTTAGCGCGGGCAGTAGGCACTGAAGCTTTCTTT	CASSLARAVGTEAFF
.	.	TRBV12-3/TRBV12-4	TRBJ2-7	TGTGCCAGCAGTTTGGACAGTCTTGCCTACGAGCAGTACTTC	CASSLDSLAYEQYF
.	.	TRBV20-1	TRBJ2-7	TGCAGTGCTAGAGATCTGAGGCAGCAGTACTTC	CSARDLRQQYF
many	.	TRBV7-6	TRBJ2-4	TGTGCCAGCAGCCCCAGACCTAGCGAGCTAGCCAAAAACATTCAGTACTTC	CASSPRPSELAKNIQYF
few	TRBD2	TRBV11-1	TRBJ2-1	TGTGCCAGCAGCTTAGCACCCCGACTAGCGGGGGAACCCTACAATGAGCAGTTCTTC	CASSLAPRLAGEPYNEQFF
.	.	TRBV12-3/TRBV12-4	TRBJ1-2	TGTGCCAGCAGTCCCCTTTGGATTTATGGCTACACCTTC	CASSPLWIYGYTF
once	TRBD1	TRBV29-1	TRBJ2-5	TGCAGCGTTTTGGACAGGGTCTTCCAAGAGACCCAGTACTTC	CSVLDRVFQETQYF
.	TRBD2	TRBV9	TRBJ2-1	TGTGCCAGCAGCGTAGGAGCGGGGGGGAGAAATGAGCAGTTCTTC	CASSVGAGGRNEQFF
few	.	TRBV5-1	TRBJ2-3	TGCGCCAGCAGCTTGGGTCGTCGGGCAACGAGCACAGATACGCAGTATTTT	CASSLGRRATSTDTQYF
few	.	TRBV7-2	TRBJ1-5	TGTGCCAGCAGCTTAAGGGTAGGCCAGCCCCAGCATTTT	CASSLRVGQPQHF
.	.	TRBV12-3/TRBV12-4	TRBJ2-2	TGTGCCAGCACGGGCCGAAACACCGGGGAGCTGTTTTTT	CASTGRNTGELFF
.	TRBD2	TRBV7-9	TRBJ2-3	TGTGCCAGCAGCCTCCGAAGACTAGCGGACACAGATACGCAGTATTTT	CASSLRRLADTDTQYF
.	.	TRBV7-8	TRBJ1-1	TGTGCCAGCAGCTCCGAACAGGGCGGGGACACTGAAGCTTTCTTT	CASSSEQGGDTEAFF
.	TRBD2	TRBV11-1	TRBJ2-1	TGTGCCAGCAGCCAGACTAGCGGGGGGTTCCCTTCCTACAATGAGCAGTTCTTC	CASSQTSGGFPSYNEQFF
once	TRBD1	TRBV10-3	TRBJ2-7	TGTGCCATCAGTCGGGACAGAGTAACCTACGAGCAGTACTTC	CAISRDRVTYEQYF
.	.	TRBV18	TRBJ2-1	TGTGCCAGCTCACCACTAGGGAATGTCGAGCAGTTCTTC	CASSPLGNVEQFF
many	TRBD2	TRBV5-1	TRBJ2-7	TGCGCCAGCAGCTCAACTAGCGATTGGGGGGAGCAGTACTTC	CASSSTSDWGEQYF
.	.	TRBV7-3	TRBJ2-2	TGTGCCAGCAGCTTAAGCGGGGCGCGGAGCACCGGGGAGCTGTTTTTT	CASSLSGARSTGELFF
.	TRBD1	TRBV12-3/TRBV12-4	TRBJ1-3	TGTGCCAGCAGCCAGTGGGACAGTCGGCACACCATATATTTT	CASSQWDSRHTIYF
many	.	TRBV20-1	TRBJ2-2	TGCAGTGCGAGAGGGGGCACCGGGGAGCTGTTTTTT	CSARGGTGELFF
few	TRBD2	TRBV7-9	TRBJ2-3	TGTGCCAGCAGCTTATACATAGCGGGGGGCACAGATACGCAGTATTTT	CASSLYIAGGTDTQYF
.	.	TRBV29-1	TRBJ2-7	TGCAGCGTTGTCGCGACGGGAACAGCTAACTACGAGCAGTACTTC	CSVVATGTANYEQYF
once	TRBD1	TRBV9	TRBJ2-6	TGTGCCAGCAGCCCTAGACAGGGGTTTAGCTCTGGGGCCAACGTCCTGACTTTC	CASSPRQGFSSGANVLTF
.	.	TRBV29-1	TRBJ2-3	TGCAGTTTAAGAGGGCCAGGGGCAAAGGTGACAGATACGCAGTATTTT	CSLRGPGAKVTDTQYF
.	.	TRBV24-1	TRBJ2-3	TGTGCCACCAGTGATTTGTCGGTACACCCTACGCAGTATTTT	CATSDLSVHPTQYF
.	TRBD1	TRBV15	TRBJ2-1	TGTGCCACCAGCAGTTACAGGGGGCTGACCTACAATGAGCAGTTCTTC	CATSSYRGLTYNEQFF
few	.	TRBV6-5	TRBJ2-1	TGTGCCAGCAGTTACTCTGGGACAACGACCAACAATGAGCAGTTCTTC	CASSYSGTTTNNEQFF